The 2 T cell receptor beta chains listed next were all sequenced from one sample in a study of T cells after yellow fever vaccination. Each CDR3 protein gets one entry after TCRdb re-called the 5' RACE reads with MiXCR. Found here are about 130,000 distinct CDR3 sequences, around 7.7% of them singletons; the top ten hold around 2.7%. The sample here was CD4+ T cells sorted from PBMCs, taken approximately 11 days after the first yellow fever vaccination. The receptors here all came from a man between 18 and 29 years old who received the YFV17D yellow fever vaccine.

A note on this clonotype: With a much larger clone just one base away, this may be a read error. The chain carries TRBV25-1 and TRBJ1-6; possibly TRBD1 for D (6 bases). Trimming took 5 bases from V and 0 from J, leaving 11 bases between them. CDR3 length equals 16 residues. CDR1 MGHDK and CDR2 SYGVNS come from the germline V gene. In DNA form, the CDR3 reads TGTGCCAGCAGTCGGGACATGGGCTCCTATAATTCACCCCTCCACTTT. It specifies CASSRDMGSYNSPLHF. Full variable domain (missing parts from reference TRBV25-1 and TRBJ1-6): EADIYQTPRYLVIGTGKKITLECSQTMGHDKMYWYQQDPGMELHLIHYSYGVNSTEKGDLSSESTVSRIRTEHFPLTLESARPSHTSQYLCASSRDMGSYNSPLHFGNGTRLTVT.

V and J are TRBV12-3 or TRBV12-4 and TRBJ2-7, with a weak D call TRBD1 (6 bases). The CDR3 runs 13 residues. Here the CDR3 DNA reads TGTGCCAACAGTTTGGGGATAGGGGGCGAGCAGTACGTC. This codes for CANSLGIGGEQYV.